This paragraph reports one TCR beta chain. Which antigen it targets is not known. The sample holds no much larger clone one base away, and base qualities are not on file. The CDR3 regions of human TCRbeta chains were analyzed by immunosequencing. Per the source publication's procedure: Repertoire TCRs were matched against a reference library of SARS-CoV-2-specific TCRs generated with the MIRA antigen-specificity platform. Breadth was defined as the fraction of unique TCRs that were SARS-CoV-2-associated. Depth was defined as the fraction of total T cells that were SARS-CoV-2-associated. Using the MIRA data, each spike-specific TCR was assigned both to the spike region to which the TCR was reactive and to a CD4 or CD8 class. Log10-transformed breadth and depth values were compared by one-way ANOVA with Sidak's multiple comparisons tests. TCRdb mirrors the immuneACCESS table, restricted to in-frame sequences. Some clones are absent from its copies; in checked studies, under half trace to an unresolved V gene, and the reason for the others is unknown. The V and J calls and clone size are taken from that table; D and trimming were inferred from the DNA. The sample table holds some 150,000 clones, of which about 92% were seen once. The top ten hold 2.5% to 4% of the sample.

This record comes from a study of T cell responses to AZD1222 COVID-19 vaccine (TCRdb year 2021). About the investigation overall: TCR sequencing covered more than 230 trial participants: nearly 210 given two doses of AZD1222 and around 25 given two doses of MenACWY control vaccine. Trial participants were enrolled into age subgroups of 18-55, 56-69 and 70-plus years, which contained 148, 28 and 57 TCR-sequenced participants, respectively.

According to the study, the label for this sample's time point signals: about 28 days (+/-7) after the second vaccine dose. AZD1222 recipients with second doses at about 4 weeks or about 12 weeks were pooled, because spike-specific TCR depth and breadth did not differ between schedules. The vaccinee samples were drawn from two UK trials, COV001 and COV002, one of which was a single-blind randomized controlled phase 2/3 trial testing AZD1222 (ChAdOx1 nCoV-19) in healthy adults. Trial participant PBMC samples were collected at day 0 and day 28 after the second dose for TCRbeta chain sequencing. The study at large found these results: Epitopes outside the regions mutated in the B.1.351 and B.1.1.7 variants were reportedly recognized by nearly half of the unique spike-specific TCRs. Because no day 14 peak-response samples were available, repertoires were characterized only after the peak T cell response. Participants were mostly white British and included more females than males, and it was suggested by the authors that clonal diversity may have been underestimated. After two AZD1222 doses, both the breadth and the depth of spike-specific TCRs were significantly higher than at day 0 and than in MenACWY recipients. In the small 56-69-year group, the increase in depth fell short of significance, most likely because of low power. Conclusions about previously exposed vaccinees are limited, since just 6 or 7 AZD1222 recipients were seropositive for SARS-CoV-2 at baseline. The vaccine-associated CD4 TCRs covered the entire spike protein, and the dominant responses fell in regions 160-218 and 743-854.

The material was peripheral blood, obtained 28 days after the second AZD1222 dose. The receptor's source is an adult who received the AZD1222 COVID-19 vaccine.

The CDR3 region: CASSLLASSGANVLTF. The DNA sequence follows: TGTGCCAGCAGCTTACTTGCCAGCTCTGGGGCCAACGTCCTGACTTTC. Rearrangement joined TRBV7-8 to TRBJ2-6; there is no confident call for the D gene. V loses 2 bases, J loses 0 bases, and the germline ends lie 8 bases apart. Including the terminal cysteine and phenylalanine, the CDR3 comprises 16 residues. Only the CDR3 region is kept as DNA, spanning 48 bases read in frame from base 1. CDR1 and CDR2 were assigned from the germline V gene as SGHVS and FQNEAQ.